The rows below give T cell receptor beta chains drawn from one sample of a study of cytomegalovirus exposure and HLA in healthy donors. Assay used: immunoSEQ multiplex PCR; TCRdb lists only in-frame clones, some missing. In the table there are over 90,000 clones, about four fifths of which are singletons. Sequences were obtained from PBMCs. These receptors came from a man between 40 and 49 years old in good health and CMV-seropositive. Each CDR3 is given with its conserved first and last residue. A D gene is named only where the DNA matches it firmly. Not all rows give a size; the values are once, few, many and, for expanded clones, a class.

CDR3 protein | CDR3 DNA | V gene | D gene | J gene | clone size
CASSLGQHGYTF | TGTGCCAGCAGTTTAGGGCAGCATGGCTACACCTTC | TRBV28 | - | TRBJ1-2 | -
CASSPGQENTEAFF | TGTGCCAGCAGCCCAGGACAAGAGAACACTGAAGCTTTCTTT | TRBV11-2 | - | TRBJ1-1 | -
CASGVTRNTEAFF | TGTGCTAGTGGTGTAACACGGAACACTGAAGCTTTCTTT | TRBV12-5 | - | TRBJ1-1 | -
CASSSKGLAVRNEQFF | TGCGCCAGCAGCTCAAAGGGACTAGCGGTTAGAAATGAGCAGTTCTTC | TRBV5-1 | TRBD2 | TRBJ2-1 | once
CASSQEGQAGVGQFF | TGCGCCAGCAGCCAAGAGGGACAGGCGGGCGTAGGGCAGTTCTTC | TRBV4-1 | TRBD1 | TRBJ2-1 | once
CASSLEIMPQHF | TGTGCCAGCAGCTTAGAAATCATGCCCCAGCATTTT | TRBV7-2 | - | TRBJ1-5 | -
CASRKWALNTEAFF | TGTGCCAGTAGGAAGTGGGCCCTGAACACTGAAGCTTTCTTT | TRBV19 | - | TRBJ1-1 | -
CASSLRQGGQPQHF | TGTGCCAGCAGCCTTAGACAGGGCGGTCAGCCCCAGCATTTT | TRBV7-2 | TRBD1 | TRBJ1-5 | -
CASSLERWYEQFF | TGTGCCAGCAGCTTGGAGAGGTGGTATGAGCAGTTCTTC | TRBV7-2 | - | TRBJ2-1 | -
CASSLSGYEQYF | TGTGCCAGCAGTTTATCGGGCTACGAGCAGTACTTC | TRBV28 | - | TRBJ2-7 | -
CASSESSGFDRGLREQYF | TGTGCCAGCAGTGAATCATCAGGATTCGACAGGGGTTTAAGGGAGCAGTACTTC | TRBV6-1 | TRBD1 | TRBJ2-7 | -
CAISELGTEAFF | TGCGCCATCTCCGAGCTTGGCACTGAAGCTTTCTTT | TRBV10-3 | - | TRBJ1-1 | once
CASSQGKGLETQYF | TGTGCCAGCAGCCAAGGGAAGGGGTTGGAGACCCAGTACTTC | TRBV14 | - | TRBJ2-5 | once
CASSENRVRYGYTF | TGTGCCAGCAGCGAAAACAGGGTTCGCTATGGCTACACCTTC | TRBV11-2 | - | TRBJ1-2 | -
CAWSVGAFQGAVTEAFF | TGTGCCTGGAGTGTTGGAGCTTTTCAGGGGGCCGTGACTGAAGCTTTCTTT | TRBV30 | TRBD1 | TRBJ1-1 | -
CASRLTGNQPQHF | TGTGCCAGCAGACTGACAGGGAATCAGCCCCAGCATTTT | TRBV6-5 | TRBD1 | TRBJ1-5 | -
CASSMSQGNTEAFF | TGTGCCAGTAGTATGTCACAGGGGAACACTGAAGCTTTCTTT | TRBV19 | - | TRBJ1-1 | -
CASSQVRAGSIEKLFF | TGCGCCAGCAGCCAAGTTCGTGCAGGAAGTATTGAAAAACTGTTTTTT | TRBV4-1 | - | TRBJ1-4 | -
CASSLFRVHQEMNTEAFF | TGTGCCAGCAGTTTATTCCGTGTACACCAGGAAATGAACACTGAAGCTTTCTTT | TRBV28 | - | TRBJ1-1 | -
CASTSGGLTAQPQHF | TGTGCCAGTACCAGCGGGGGGCTTACGGCTCAGCCCCAGCATTTT | TRBV19 | - | TRBJ1-5 | -
CASIPQGTDTQYF | TGTGCCAGCATCCCTCAGGGCACAGATACGCAGTATTTT | TRBV6-6 | - | TRBJ2-3 | -
CASSLGSGGTGELFF | TGTGCCAGCAGCTTAGGGTCAGGGGGCACCGGGGAGCTGTTTTTT | TRBV7-6 | TRBD1 | TRBJ2-2 | few
CASSQGSSYGYTF | TGTGCCAGCAGTCAGGGATCCTCGTACGGCTACACCTTC | TRBV6-5 | - | TRBJ1-2 | -
CASRGDSFNTEAFF | TGTGCCAGCAGGGGGGACAGCTTTAACACTGAAGCTTTCTTT | TRBV4-2 | TRBD1 | TRBJ1-1 | -
CAIRGLGTEAFF | TGTGCCATCAGGGGCCTGGGCACTGAAGCTTTCTTT | TRBV10-3 | - | TRBJ1-1 | -
CASSEEPVPGTEAFF | TGTGCCAGCAGTGAAGAGCCGGTCCCGGGGACTGAAGCTTTCTTT | TRBV2 | - | TRBJ1-1 | few
CASSLGVRVGTGELFF | TGCGCCAGCAGCTTGGGGGTCAGGGTAGGCACCGGGGAGCTGTTTTTT | TRBV5-1 | - | TRBJ2-2 | -
CASSLGDRAGTDTQYF | TGCGCCAGCAGCTTGGGTGACAGGGCAGGGACAGATACGCAGTATTTT | TRBV5-1 | TRBD1 | TRBJ2-3 | -
CASSETSGGAIYEQFF | TGTGCCAGCAGCGAGACTAGCGGGGGGGCGATATATGAGCAGTTCTTC | TRBV9 | TRBD2 | TRBJ2-1 | -
CATSGQLNEKLFF | TGTGCCACCTCGGGACAACTGAATGAAAAACTGTTTTTT | TRBV19 | - | TRBJ1-4 | -
CASILTGGTNTGELFF | TGCGCCAGCATCCTAACGGGGGGGACGAACACCGGGGAGCTGTTTTTT | TRBV10-2 | TRBD2 | TRBJ2-2 | -
CASSLQAAQETQYF | TGTGCCAGCAGCTTACAAGCGGCCCAAGAGACCCAGTACTTC | TRBV13 | - | TRBJ2-5 | -
CASSPSDRGFNEQYF | TGTGCCAGCAGCCCATCTGACAGGGGTTTCAACGAGCAGTACTTC | TRBV28 | TRBD1 | TRBJ2-7 | -
CASSLGDRDSPLHF | TGCGCCAGCAGCTTGGGCGACCGGGATTCACCCCTCCACTTT | TRBV5-1 | - | TRBJ1-6 | -
CAWSPGNSYNEQFF | TGTGCCTGGTCCCCCGGGAACTCCTACAATGAGCAGTTCTTC | TRBV30 | - | TRBJ2-1 | -
CAWRERDRENEAFF | TGTGCCTGGAGGGAGCGGGACAGGGAAAATGAAGCTTTCTTT | TRBV30 | TRBD1 | TRBJ1-1 | -
CASSLAGAGELFF | TGTGCCAGCAGCTTAGCCGGGGCCGGGGAGCTGTTTTTT | TRBV7-2 | - | TRBJ2-2 | -
CASSLAGVASGANVLTF | TGCGCCAGCAGCCTGGCGGGAGTAGCATCTGGGGCCAACGTCCTGACTTTC | TRBV5-1 | TRBD2 | TRBJ2-6 | -
CASSLEERATQYF | TGTGCCAGCAGCTTAGAGGAGAGGGCTACGCAGTATTTT | TRBV11-2 | - | TRBJ2-3 | once